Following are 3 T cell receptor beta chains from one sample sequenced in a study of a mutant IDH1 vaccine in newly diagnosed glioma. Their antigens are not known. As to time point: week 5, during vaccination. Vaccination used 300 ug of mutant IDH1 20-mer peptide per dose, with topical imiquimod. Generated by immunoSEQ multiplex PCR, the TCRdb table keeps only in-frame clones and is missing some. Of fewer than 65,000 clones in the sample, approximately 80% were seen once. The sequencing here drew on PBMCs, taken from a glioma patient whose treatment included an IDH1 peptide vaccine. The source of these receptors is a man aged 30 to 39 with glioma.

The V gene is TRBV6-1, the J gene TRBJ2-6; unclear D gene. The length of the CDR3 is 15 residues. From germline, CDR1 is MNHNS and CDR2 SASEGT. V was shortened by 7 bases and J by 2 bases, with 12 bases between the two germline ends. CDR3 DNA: TGTGCCAGCAAGTACGGTCCTACTGGGGCCAACGTCCTGACTTTC. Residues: CASKYGPTGANVLTF.

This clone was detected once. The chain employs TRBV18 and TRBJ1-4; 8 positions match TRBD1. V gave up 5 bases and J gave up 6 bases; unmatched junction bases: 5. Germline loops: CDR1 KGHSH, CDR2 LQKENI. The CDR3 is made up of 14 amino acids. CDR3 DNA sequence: TGTGCCAGCTCAACGACAGGGGTGGATGAAAAACTGTTTTTT. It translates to CASSTTGVDEKLFF.

CDR3 protein: CASSLSTGDVAKNIQYF. The CDR3, as DNA: TGTGCCAGCAGTTTATCAACAGGGGATGTAGCCAAAAACATTCAGTACTTC. The chain joins TRBV27 to TRBJ2-4; 7 bases line up with TRBD1. Trimming cost V 0 bases and J 0 bases; bases outside gene matches: 5. This CDR3 has 17 amino acids. Per germline, CDR1 MNHEY and CDR2 SMNVEV (reference sequence).